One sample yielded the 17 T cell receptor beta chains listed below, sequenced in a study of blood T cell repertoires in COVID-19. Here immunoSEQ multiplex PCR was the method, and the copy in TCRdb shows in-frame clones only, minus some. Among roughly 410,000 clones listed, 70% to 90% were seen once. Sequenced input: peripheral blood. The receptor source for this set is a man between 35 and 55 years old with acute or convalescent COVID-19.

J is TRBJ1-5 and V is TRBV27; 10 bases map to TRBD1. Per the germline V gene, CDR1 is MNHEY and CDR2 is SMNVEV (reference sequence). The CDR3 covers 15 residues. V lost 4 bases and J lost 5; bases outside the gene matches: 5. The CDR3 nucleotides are TGTGCCAGCAGTTCACCCGGGACAGGGGATCAGCCCCAGCATTTT. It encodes CASSSPGTGDQPQHF.

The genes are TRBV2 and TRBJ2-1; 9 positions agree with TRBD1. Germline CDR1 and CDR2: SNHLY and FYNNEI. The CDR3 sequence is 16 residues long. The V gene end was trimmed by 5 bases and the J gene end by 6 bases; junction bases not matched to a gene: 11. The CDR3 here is CASSYYRGRPSNEQFF. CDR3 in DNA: TGTGCCAGCAGTTACTACAGGGGGCGCCCCAGCAATGAGCAGTTCTTC.

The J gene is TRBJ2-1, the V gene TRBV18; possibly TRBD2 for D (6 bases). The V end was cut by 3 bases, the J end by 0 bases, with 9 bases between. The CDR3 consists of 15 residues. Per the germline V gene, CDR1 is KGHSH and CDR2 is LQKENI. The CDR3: CASSPGGISYNEQFF. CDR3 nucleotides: TGTGCCAGCTCACCTGGAGGGATCTCCTACAATGAGCAGTTCTTC.

The CDR3 region is CASSEQAGGEDTQYF. The CDR3 DNA sequence: TGTGCCAGCAGTGAACAAGCGGGAGGCGAGGATACGCAGTATTTT. The rearrangement links TRBV6-1 to TRBJ2-3; the match to TRBD2 covers 9 bases. The CDR3 totals 15 residues. Losses at the gene ends were 2 bases for V and 6 bases for J; bases not matched to a gene: 6. CDR1 is MNHNS and CDR2 is SASEGT in the germline V gene.

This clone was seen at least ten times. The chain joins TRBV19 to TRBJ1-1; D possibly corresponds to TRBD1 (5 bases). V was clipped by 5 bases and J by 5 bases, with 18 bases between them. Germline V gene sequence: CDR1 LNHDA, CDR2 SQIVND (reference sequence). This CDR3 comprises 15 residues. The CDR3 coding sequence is TGTGCCAGTAGTCCCCAGGGCGCCGATGGGACTGAAGCTTTCTTT. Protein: CASSPQGADGTEAFF.

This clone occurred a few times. The CDR3 reads CAWEEATPYTEAFF. The CDR3 DNA reads as TGTGCCTGGGAGGAGGCAACACCATATACTGAAGCTTTCTTT. The rearrangement links TRBV30 to TRBJ1-1; D unclear. The V gene lost 5 bases and the J gene lost 5 bases, with 18 bases spanning the gap. From germline, CDR1 is GTSNPN and CDR2 SVGIG (reference sequence). The CDR3 has 14 amino acids.

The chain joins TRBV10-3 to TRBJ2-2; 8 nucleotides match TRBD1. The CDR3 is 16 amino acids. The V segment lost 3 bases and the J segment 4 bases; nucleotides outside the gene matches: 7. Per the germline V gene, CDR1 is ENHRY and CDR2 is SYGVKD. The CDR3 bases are TGTGCCATCAGTGAATCCGGGACAGGTCCCACCGGGGAGCTGTTTTTT. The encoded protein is CAISESGTGPTGELFF.

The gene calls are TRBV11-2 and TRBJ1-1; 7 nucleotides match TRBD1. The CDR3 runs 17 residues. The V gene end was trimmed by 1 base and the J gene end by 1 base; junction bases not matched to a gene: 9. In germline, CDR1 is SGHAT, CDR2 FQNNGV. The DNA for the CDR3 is TGTGCCAGCAGCTTAGGAATACCTCCAGGGGGGAACACTGAAGCTTTCTTT. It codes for CASSLGIPPGGNTEAFF. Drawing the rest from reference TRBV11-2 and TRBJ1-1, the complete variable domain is EAGVAQSPRYKIIEKRQSVAFWCNPISGHATLYWYQQILGQGPKLLIQFQNNGVVDDSQLPKDRFSAERLKGVDSTLKIQPAKLEDSAVYLCASSLGIPPGGNTEAFFGQGTRLTVV.

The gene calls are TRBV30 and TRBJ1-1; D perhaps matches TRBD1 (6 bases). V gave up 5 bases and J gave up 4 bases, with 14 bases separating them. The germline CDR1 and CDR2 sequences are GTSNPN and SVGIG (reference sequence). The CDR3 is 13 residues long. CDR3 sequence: CAWYRVVGTEAFF. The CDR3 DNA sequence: TGTGCCTGGTACAGGGTAGTAGGCACTGAAGCTTTCTTT.

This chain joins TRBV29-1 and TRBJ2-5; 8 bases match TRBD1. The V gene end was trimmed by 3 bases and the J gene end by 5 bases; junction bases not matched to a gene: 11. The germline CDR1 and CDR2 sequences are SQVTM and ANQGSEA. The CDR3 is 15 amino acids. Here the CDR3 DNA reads TGCAGCGTTGATGGTCCCCAGGGGGCGGGGGAGACCCAGTACTTC. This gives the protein CSVDGPQGAGETQYF. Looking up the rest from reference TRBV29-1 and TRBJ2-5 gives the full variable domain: SAVISQKPSRDICQRGTSLTIQCQVDSQVTMMFWYRQQPGQSLTLIATANQGSEATYESGFVIDKFPISRPNLTFSTLTVSNMSPEDSSIYLCSVDGPQGAGETQYFGPGTRLLVL.

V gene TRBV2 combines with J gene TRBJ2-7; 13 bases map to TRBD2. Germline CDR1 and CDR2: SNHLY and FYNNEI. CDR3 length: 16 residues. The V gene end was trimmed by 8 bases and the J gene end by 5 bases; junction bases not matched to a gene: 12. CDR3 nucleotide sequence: TGTGCCAGCGGGGGGACTAGCGGGAATGTCGGTCACGAGCAGTACTTC. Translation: CASGGTSGNVGHEQYF.

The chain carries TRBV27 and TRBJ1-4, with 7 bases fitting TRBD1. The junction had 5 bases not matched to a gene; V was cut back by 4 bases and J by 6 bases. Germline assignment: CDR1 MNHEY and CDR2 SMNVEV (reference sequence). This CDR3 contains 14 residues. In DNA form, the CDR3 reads TGTGCCAGCAGTTGGAGCAGGGGGGATGAAAAACTGTTTTTT. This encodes CASSWSRGDEKLFF.

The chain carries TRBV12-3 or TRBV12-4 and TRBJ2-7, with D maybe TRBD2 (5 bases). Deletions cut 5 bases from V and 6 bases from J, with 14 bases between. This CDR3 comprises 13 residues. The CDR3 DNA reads TGTGCCAGCAGTCCCGGGGAGTACCCCGAGCAGTACTTC. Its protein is CASSPGEYPEQYF.

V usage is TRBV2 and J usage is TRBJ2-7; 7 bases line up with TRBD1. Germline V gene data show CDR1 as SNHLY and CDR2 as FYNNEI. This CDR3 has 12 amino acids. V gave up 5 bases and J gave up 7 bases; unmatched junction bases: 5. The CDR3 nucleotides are TGTGCCAGCAGTTTAGGGACAGAAGAGCAGTACTTC. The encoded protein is CASSLGTEEQYF.

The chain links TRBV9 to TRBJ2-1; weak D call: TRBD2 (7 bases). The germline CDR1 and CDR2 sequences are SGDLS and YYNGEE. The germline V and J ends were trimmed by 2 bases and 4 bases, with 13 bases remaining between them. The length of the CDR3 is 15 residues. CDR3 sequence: CASSVGGGRYNEQFF. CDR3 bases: TGTGCCAGCAGCGTGGGGGGGGGCCGATACAATGAGCAGTTCTTC.

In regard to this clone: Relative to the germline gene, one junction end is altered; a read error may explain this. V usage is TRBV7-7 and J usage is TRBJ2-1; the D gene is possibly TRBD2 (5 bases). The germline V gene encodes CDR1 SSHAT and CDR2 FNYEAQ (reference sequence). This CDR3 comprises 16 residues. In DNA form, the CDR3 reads TGTGCTAGCAGCTTAGCGTTCGCTAGTACCTACAATGAGCAGTTCTTC. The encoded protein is CASSLAFASTYNEQFF.

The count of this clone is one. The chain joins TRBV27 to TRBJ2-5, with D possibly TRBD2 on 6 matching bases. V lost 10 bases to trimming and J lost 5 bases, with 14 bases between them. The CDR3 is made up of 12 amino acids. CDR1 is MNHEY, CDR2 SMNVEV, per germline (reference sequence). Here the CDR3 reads CATASDGETQYF. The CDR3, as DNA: TGTGCCACTGCTAGCGACGGGGAGACCCAGTACTTC.